This T cell receptor (beta chain) was recorded in a study of T cells in Graves' hyperthyroidism and ophthalmopathy (dated by TCRdb to the late 2010s). Background for the entire study: Peripheral blood samples were taken at initial diagnosis, before any treatment was given. Prospective prediction of ophthalmopathy was tested in an independent validation cohort of 18 to 20 hyperthyroidism patients and some 17 patients who later progressed to ophthalmopathy. Once sampling was done, hyperthyroidism patients were given methimazole at a starting dose of 30 mg daily, whereas ophthalmopathy patients were given high-dose intravenous methylprednisolone. The paper describes TCR Vbeta CDR3 sequencing of 120 to 150 peripheral blood samples, made up of fewer than 50 ophthalmopathy patients, 70 to 75 hyperthyroidism patients and 17 progressor patients. For training and testing, the 100 or so patients in the discovery cohort were randomly divided in a 7:3 ratio. In roughly six Graves' hyperthyroidism patients, the study also compared T-cell repertoires from thyroid tissue with T-cell repertoires from blood. To identify TCR V-J signatures that set the groups apart, the researchers used a discovery cohort of roughly 100 patients, made up of 40 to 45 with Graves' ophthalmopathy and some 60 with stable Graves' hyperthyroidism.

From a lookup of the germline V gene, CDR1 and CDR2 are SNHLY and FYNNEI. V is pared back by 6 bases and J by 0 bases, with 9 bases lying between the germline termini. The CDR3 starts with the cysteine, ends with the phenylalanine, and has 14 residues. The entry retains the CDR3 DNA only, 42 bases that are in frame from base 1. This clonotype was picked up many times. The antigen it recognizes is unknown. No base qualities exist here, and no much larger clone lies one base off it. Broader findings and caveats from the paper: Sample size was not statistically predetermined, and blinding of investigators to group allocation was not performed. Most expanded thyroid clonotypes (frequency above 0.001) were also found in blood, which suggests that blood repertoires may mirror thyroid immune responses. A 13 V-J signature model separated ophthalmopathy from stable hyperthyroidism, with 87.88% sensitivity and about 81% specificity in cross-validation and 80%/75% in testing. In validation, the model predicted progression to ophthalmopathy a median of about 6 months before onset, with around 70% sensitivity and around 76% specificity.

The TCR beta CDR3 regions were amplified from the RNA transcripts. The TCR CDR3 was subjected to a first round of RT-PCR using the HTBI primer set and the Qiagen OneStep RT-PCR kit. A second multiplex PCR round built the libraries, followed by size selection and purification. Libraries were sequenced paired-end with 100 bp reads on an Illumina HiSeq2000. Under the source paper's analysis protocol: SOAPnuke was used to process the raw data, removing reads that contained adapters or uncalled bases, had a mean Phred below 15, or lacked an exact match to the constant primer or identifier. COPE v1.2.5 was used to merge the high-quality paired reads, and each unique nucleotide sequence was defined as a clonotype. MiTCR v1.1 was used to align the clonotypes against IMGT TRBV, TRBD and TRBJ reference segments. The analysis was restricted to V-J combinations with a frequency above 0.0001, which together covered just over 99% of the repertoires. The TCS score was defined as the ratio of F50 (clonal expansion) to E x V (chaos), calculated using BLOSUM62-based TCRdist between CDR3 peptides within each V-J. Welch's t-statistics and random forest reduced 514 V-J features to 10 to 15, which were used in a naive Bayes classifier (R e1071). The raw public data were reprocessed by TCRdb itself: fastp quality trimming at Q25, MiXCR clonotype calling, in-frame beta chains only. All rows with the same CDR3 protein become a single entry with the most common DNA and genes. The V and J calls and clone size come from TCRdb's table, not from the authors' own analysis. For this sample the table gives under 350,000 distinct CDR3 sequences, of which 21% were detected only once. The ten most abundant clones make up about 50% of the sample.

Graves' hyperthyroidism was defined as stable when no progression to ophthalmopathy occurred over 18 months of follow-up. Hyperthyroidism patients were newly diagnosed, with disease duration under 2 months, and aged 18 to 65 years. Any patient with an uncontrolled infection, another autoimmune disease, pregnancy or lactation was excluded. Diagnoses were based on clinical symptoms, serum thyroxine and TRAb, thyroid ultrasound and orbital computed tomography. PBMCs were separated from roughly 10 ml of fresh peripheral blood using Ficoll-Paque density gradient centrifugation. Trizol reagent was used to extract total RNA, and RNA quality was then checked on an Agilent 2100 Bioanalyzer.

The sequencing input was blood. This TCR came from a woman aged 50 to 60 with Graves' hyperthyroidism. The V and J genes are TRBV2 and TRBJ1-5; the D gene is unclear. The CDR3 loop reads CASRGEPSNQPQHF. Here is the DNA: TGTGCCAGCAGAGGCGAGCCTAGCAATCAGCCCCAGCATTTT.